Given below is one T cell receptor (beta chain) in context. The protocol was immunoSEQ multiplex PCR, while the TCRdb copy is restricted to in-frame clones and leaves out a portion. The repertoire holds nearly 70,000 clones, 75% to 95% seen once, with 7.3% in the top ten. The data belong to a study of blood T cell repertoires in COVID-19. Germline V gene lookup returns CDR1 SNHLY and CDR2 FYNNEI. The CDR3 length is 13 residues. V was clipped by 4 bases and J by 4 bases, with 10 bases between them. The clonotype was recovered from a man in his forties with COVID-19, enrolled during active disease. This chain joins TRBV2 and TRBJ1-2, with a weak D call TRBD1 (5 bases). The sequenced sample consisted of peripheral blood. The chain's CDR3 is CASSGDSFYGYTF. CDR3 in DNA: TGTGCCAGCAGTGGAGACAGCTTCTATGGCTACACCTTC.